This entry lists 9 T cell receptor beta chains sequenced from one sample in a study of CD8+ T cells in alopecia areata. The sequencing template was cDNA reverse transcribed from extracted RNA. Assay used: immunoSEQ multiplex PCR; TCRdb lists only in-frame clones, some missing. This table holds some 110,000 clones, around two fifths found once. Sequenced sample: CD4+ T cells sorted from blood. The receptor set was obtained from a human donor with alopecia areata.

The sample holds a few counts of this clone. The rearrangement uses TRBV7-9 and TRBJ2-2; 8 nucleotides line up with TRBD2. CDR1 and CDR2 from the germline V gene are SEHNR and FQNEAQ (reference sequence). Trimming cost V 11 bases and J 5 bases; bases outside gene matches: 7. This CDR3 is 13 amino acids long. The CDR3 bases are TGTGCCGGAGCGGGAGCGGTTACCGGGGAGCTGTTTTTT. Its protein product is CAGAGAVTGELFF.

J is TRBJ2-5 and V is TRBV18, with 12 bases matching TRBD2. This CDR3 comprises 15 residues. The germline gives CDR1 KGHSH, CDR2 LQKENI. V lost 3 bases, J lost 4 bases, and 3 bases stayed unmatched. The CDR3 DNA reads TGTGCCAGCTCACCGACTAGCGGGGGACGAGAGACCCAGTACTTC. Residues: CASSPTSGGRETQYF.

In its sample, this clone was seen a few times. CDR3 bases: TGCGCCAGCAGCCAAGAGAGACATTACGGGGAGCTGTTTTTT. It translates to CASSQERHYGELFF. The rearrangement joins TRBV4-3 to TRBJ2-2; D is ambiguous. CDR3 size: 14 residues. CDR1 and CDR2 from the germline V gene are LGHNA and YSLEER. V shed 0 bases and J shed 7 bases, with 9 bases lying between them.

The chain employs TRBV7-2 and TRBJ1-1, with D maybe TRBD1 (5 bases). This CDR3 has 15 residues. Germline V lookup: CDR1 SGHTA, CDR2 FQGNSA. V was clipped by 4 bases and J by 1 base, with 13 bases between them. The CDR3 DNA is TGTGCCAGCAGCTCCTCGGGACCGTCGAACACTGAAGCTTTCTTT. Translation: CASSSSGPSNTEAFF.

The chain is built from TRBV5-1 and TRBJ2-7; D is ambiguous. The CDR3 loop spans 14 amino acids. Germline lookup yields CDR1 SGHRS and CDR2 YFSETQ. Trimming removed 0 bases from V and 4 bases from J, with 11 bases in between. In DNA form, the CDR3 reads TGCGCCAGCAGCTTGGGGTCAGCCAAATACGAGCAGTACTTC. Translation gives CASSLGSAKYEQYF.

In regard to this clone: The junction departs from germline at one end; a sequencing error may be responsible. The rearrangement links TRBV29-1 to TRBJ2-6; D call uncertain. CDR1 and CDR2 (germline): SQVTM, ANQGSEA. This CDR3 region has 14 residues. This chain's CDR3 is CSVQESSGANVLTF. CDR3 bases: TGCAGCGTTCAAGAGTCCTCTGGGGCCAACGTCCTGACTTTC.

Only a few counts were recorded for this clone. The chain is built from TRBV29-1 and TRBJ1-2; maybe TRBD1 (5 bases). Germline assignment: CDR1 SQVTM and CDR2 ANQGSEA. Trimming took off 4 bases at V and 3 bases at J, with 15 bases between the two ends. CDR3 length: 14 residues. The CDR3 nucleotides are TGCAGCGTTGGAGGGACGGGCTCTGACTATGGCTACACCTTC. Its protein is CSVGGTGSDYGYTF.

This chain connects TRBV30 to TRBJ2-7, with D hard to call. This CDR3 is 13 amino acids long. Between the trimmed V and J ends, which lost 3 bases and 3 bases, there was a span of 12 bases. CDR1 is GTSNPN, CDR2 SVGIG, per germline (reference sequence). As DNA, the CDR3 is TGTGCCTGGAGCCGAGGATATAACTACGAGCAGTACTTC. Protein product: CAWSRGYNYEQYF.

This chain uses TRBV7-9 with TRBJ2-3; D unresolved. Deletions cut 5 bases from V and 4 bases from J, with 7 bases between. The CDR3 spans 12 residues. CDR1 and CDR2 from the germline V gene are SEHNR and FQNEAQ (reference sequence). CDR3 bases: TGTGCCAGCAGCCCAGTTGCAGATACGCAGTATTTT. Translated, it gives CASSPVADTQYF.